Presented here are 21 T cell receptor beta chains from one specimen sequenced in a study of shared clonotypes between healthy human individuals (dated by TCRdb to 2018 to 2021). The method behind the library was the immunoSEQ multiplex PCR assay. TCRdb provides this immuneACCESS table in a form limited to in-frame rearrangements. Some clones are lacking; in checked studies, under half of them reflect an unresolved V gene, and why the rest are absent is not known. This sample comprises fewer than 2.5 million clones, 80% to 95% of them detected only once. 0.36% of the sample is in the top ten clones. Specimen: naive CD4+ T cells from PBMCs. Taken with the paper, the label for cell subset or site translates to: CD45RA+ positively selected. The receptors were gathered from a man between 18 and 35 years old in good health. Some clones in this sample may be carry-over from other donors' samples.

This chain links TRBV7-9 with TRBJ2-7, with a tentative D call TRBD1 (6 bases). The germline gives CDR1 SEHNR, CDR2 FQNEAQ (reference sequence). The V end lost 1 base, the J end lost 5 bases, and 12 bases lay between the germline ends. The CDR3 spans 14 residues. The chain's CDR3 is CASSLGLSGDEQYF. The CDR3 region has the DNA TGTGCCAGCAGCTTAGGTCTCTCAGGGGACGAGCAGTACTTC.

The chain is built from TRBV6-5 and TRBJ1-2; D may be TRBD1 (6 bases). V gave up 8 bases and J gave up 1 base, with 11 bases separating them. Germline V gives CDR1 MNHEY, CDR2 SVGAGI. The CDR3 covers 13 residues. The CDR3 DNA reads TGTGCCAGCCGGGGGGCGCATAACTATGGCTACACCTTC. Protein product: CASRGAHNYGYTF.

The chain carries TRBV6-1 and TRBJ2-1; TRBD1 aligns across 12 bases. The CDR3 has 16 amino acids. Germline CDR1 is MNHNS and CDR2 is SASEGT. The trim removed 5 bases at V and 6 bases at J, leaving 8 bases unmatched. The CDR3 loop reads CASSQGDRGHLNEQFF. The CDR3 DNA reads as TGTGCCAGCAGTCAAGGGGACAGGGGGCACCTCAATGAGCAGTTCTTC.

The chain carries TRBV7-3 and TRBJ2-1, with TRBD1 matching over 11 bases. The CDR3 is 17 residues long. Per germline, CDR1 SGHTA and CDR2 FQGTGA. V dropped 3 bases and J dropped 6; count of bases not matched to a gene: 10. CDR3: CASSFLGGGQGVNEQFF. The CDR3 region has the DNA TGTGCCAGCAGCTTTTTAGGTGGGGGACAGGGGGTCAATGAGCAGTTCTTC.

J is TRBJ1-3 and V is TRBV10-3, with D uncertain. V was shortened by 0 bases and J by 1 base, with 7 bases between the two germline ends. Germline V CDR1 and CDR2: ENHRY, SYGVKD. This CDR3 comprises 15 residues. CDR3 sequence reads: CAISESGKSGNTIYF. For the CDR3, the DNA is TGTGCCATCAGTGAGTCGGGAAAATCTGGAAACACCATATATTTT.

With respect to this clone: Different DNA sequences within this sample yield the same CDR3. The chain recombines TRBV28 with TRBJ2-7, with D perhaps given as TRBD1 or TRBD2 (6 bases each). Per the germline V gene, CDR1 is MDHEN and CDR2 is SYDVKM. The CDR3 runs to 12 residues. The germline V and J ends were trimmed by 8 bases and 2 bases, with 10 bases remaining between them. Here the CDR3 DNA reads TGTGCCAGCGTAGGGGGGCCCTACGAGCAGTACTTC. The encoded protein is CASVGGPYEQYF.

The rearrangement links TRBV4-2 to TRBJ2-6; D not certain. CDR1 and CDR2 from the germline V gene are LGHNA and YNFKEQ. The CDR3 has 16 amino acids. V was pared by 1 base and J by 1 base, with 8 bases between. The CDR3 region is CASSQGRVSGANVLTF. The DNA of the CDR3 is TGTGCCAGCAGCCAAGGGCGCGTGTCTGGGGCCAACGTCCTGACTTTC.

As to this clone: Other nucleotide sequences in the sample specify the same CDR3. The chain recombines TRBV7-3 with TRBJ2-5; 15 bases agree with TRBD2. This CDR3 has 17 residues. Trimming removed 5 bases from V and 4 bases from J; junction bases left unmatched: 8. Germline V gene lookup returns CDR1 SGHTA and CDR2 FQGTGA. As DNA, the CDR3 is TGTGCCAGCAGCCTCGGGACTAGCGGGAGGCTGGGAGAGACCCAGTACTTC. As protein: CASSLGTSGRLGETQYF.

This clone was counted a single time. The chain is built from TRBV9 and TRBJ1-5; D remains ambiguous. Trimming removed 0 bases from V and 5 bases from J, with 6 bases in between. Germline CDR1 and CDR2: SGDLS and YYNGEE. The CDR3 runs 13 residues. This CDR3 reads CASSVDVYQPQHF. The CDR3, as DNA: TGTGCCAGCAGCGTAGATGTGTATCAGCCCCAGCATTTT.

The J gene is TRBJ2-6, the V gene TRBV7-2; D is perhaps TRBD1 (6 bases). The CDR3 extends over 16 amino acids. The V gene lost 5 bases and the J gene lost 2 bases, with 13 bases spanning the gap. CDR1 is SGHTA and CDR2 is FQGNSA in the germline V gene. CDR3 sequence reads: CASSPDSNAGANVLTF. The CDR3 nucleotides are TGTGCCAGCAGCCCGGACAGTAATGCTGGGGCCAACGTCCTGACTTTC.

This chain joins TRBV28 and TRBJ2-3; D might be TRBD1 or TRBD2, each matching 6 bases. V gave up 0 bases and J gave up 1 base, with 11 bases separating them. Germline V CDR1 and CDR2: MDHEN, SYDVKM. The CDR3 consists of 16 residues. CDR3 residues: CASSLWWGARTDTQYF. The CDR3 nucleotides are TGTGCCAGCAGTTTATGGTGGGGGGCCCGCACAGATACGCAGTATTTT.

This chain connects TRBV6-1 to TRBJ2-2, with TRBD1 as a possible D gene (6 bases). Germline CDR1 is MNHNS and CDR2 is SASEGT. Between the trimmed V and J ends, which lost 3 bases and 2 bases, there was a span of 16 bases. The CDR3 sequence is 17 residues long. This CDR3 is CASSDVATGINTGELFF. CDR3 in DNA: TGTGCCAGCAGTGACGTCGCCACAGGGATTAACACCGGGGAGCTGTTTTTT.

The rearrangement joins TRBV7-9 to TRBJ1-6, with 7 bases lining up with TRBD1. V was pared by 1 base and J by 3 bases, with 6 bases of the junction left unmatched. Per the germline V gene, CDR1 is SEHNR and CDR2 is FQNEAQ (reference sequence). This CDR3 contains 17 residues. The DNA of the CDR3 is TGTGCCAGCAGCTTAGGGACAGGATCTATCTATAATTCACCCCTCCACTTT. Residues: CASSLGTGSIYNSPLHF.

The chain recombines TRBV15 with TRBJ1-5, with 10 positions matching TRBD1. The germline V gene has CDR1 LNHNV and CDR2 YYDKDF (reference sequence). V dropped 2 bases and J dropped 4; count of bases not matched to a gene: 2. The CDR3 has 15 amino acids. This chain's CDR3 is CATSRRDRGNQPQHF. CDR3 coding DNA: TGTGCCACCAGCAGACGGGACAGGGGTAATCAGCCCCAGCATTTT.

The chain links TRBV2 to TRBJ2-1; perhaps TRBD2 as D (6 bases). Germline CDR1 and CDR2: SNHLY and FYNNEI. This CDR3 is built from 13 residues. V was trimmed by 8 bases and J by 2 bases, leaving 10 bases between them. Written as DNA, the CDR3 is TGTGCCAGCGGACGGGAGACCTACAATGAGCAGTTCTTC. Amino acid sequence: CASGRETYNEQFF.

The chain joins TRBV11-2 to TRBJ2-1; 7 bases fit TRBD2. The V and J ends lost 5 bases and 15 bases, in that order; junction bases with no gene match: 7. Germline CDR1 and CDR2: SGHAT and FQNNGV. This CDR3 spans 11 amino acids. CDR3 in DNA: TGTGCCAGCAGCAACGGAGCGGGATGGTTCTTC. Translation: CASSNGAGWFF.

The rearrangement uses TRBV5-1 and TRBJ1-1; the D gene is possibly TRBD1 (6 bases). Between the trimmed V and J ends, which lost 4 bases and 4 bases, there was a span of 14 bases. The germline CDR1 and CDR2 sequences are SGHRS and YFSETQ. This CDR3 comprises 14 residues. The CDR3 DNA reads TGCGCCAGCAGCCGCATACAGGGAAGCACTGAAGCTTTCTTT. Encoded protein: CASSRIQGSTEAFF.

This chain links TRBV10-3 with TRBJ2-5; D may be TRBD1 (5 bases). Germline V gene data show CDR1 as ENHRY and CDR2 as SYGVKD. CDR3 length: 14 residues. V was pared by 4 bases and J by 5 bases, with 14 bases between. The CDR3 protein is CAISGRDSPETQYF. The CDR3 bases are TGTGCCATCAGTGGGCGAGACAGCCCGGAGACCCAGTACTTC.

This clone was recorded only once. The rearrangement uses TRBV5-1 and TRBJ1-2; tentative D call: TRBD1 (6 bases). The V end lost 1 base, the J end lost 7 bases, and 11 bases lay between the germline ends. Germline loops: CDR1 SGHRS, CDR2 YFSETQ. CDR3 length equals 13 residues. The CDR3 DNA reads TGCGCCAGCAGCTTGCGCCAGGGGTCTGGCTACACCTTC. Translating it yields CASSLRQGSGYTF. The whole variable domain, filled in from reference TRBV5-1 and TRBJ1-2, reads KAGVTQTPRYLIKTRGQQVTLSCSPISGHRSVSWYQQTPGQGLQFLFEYFSETQRNKGNFPGRFSGRQFSNSRSEMNVSTLELGDSALYLCASSLRQGSGYTFGSGTRLTVV.

J is TRBJ2-5 and V is TRBV7-9; D not certain. Trimming cost V 4 bases and J 4 bases, with 13 bases left between them. CDR1 is SEHNR, CDR2 FQNEAQ, per germline (reference sequence). The length of the CDR3 is 14 residues. CDR3 sequence (DNA): TGTGCCAGCAGCTCTGCAGGCGGACGAGAGACCCAGTACTTC. Translating it yields CASSSAGGRETQYF.

The chain carries TRBV11-3 and TRBJ2-1, with TRBD2 as a possible D gene (6 bases). V lost 1 base, J lost 5 bases, and 12 bases lay in between. This CDR3 contains 15 residues. CDR1 SGHNT and CDR2 YENEEA come from the germline V gene. This chain's CDR3 is CASSLGGGTNNEQFF. The DNA of the CDR3 is TGTGCCAGCAGCTTAGGCGGAGGGACGAACAATGAGCAGTTCTTC.